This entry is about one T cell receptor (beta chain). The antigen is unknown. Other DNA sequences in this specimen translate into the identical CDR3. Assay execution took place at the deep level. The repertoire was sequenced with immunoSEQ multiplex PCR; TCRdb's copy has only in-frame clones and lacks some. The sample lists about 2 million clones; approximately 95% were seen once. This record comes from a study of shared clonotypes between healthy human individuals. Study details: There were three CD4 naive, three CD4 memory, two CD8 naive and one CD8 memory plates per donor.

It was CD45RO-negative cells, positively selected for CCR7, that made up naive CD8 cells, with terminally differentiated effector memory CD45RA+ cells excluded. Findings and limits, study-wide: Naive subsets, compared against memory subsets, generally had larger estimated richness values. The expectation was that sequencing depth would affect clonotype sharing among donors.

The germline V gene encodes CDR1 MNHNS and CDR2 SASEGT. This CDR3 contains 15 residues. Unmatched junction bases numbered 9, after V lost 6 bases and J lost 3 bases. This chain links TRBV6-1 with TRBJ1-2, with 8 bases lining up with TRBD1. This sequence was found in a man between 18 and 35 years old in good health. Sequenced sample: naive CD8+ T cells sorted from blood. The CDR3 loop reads CASSEPRGLDYGYTF. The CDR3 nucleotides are TGTGCCAGCAGCGAACCCAGGGGGCTAGACTATGGCTACACCTTC.